These 30 T cell receptor beta chains were all obtained from the same sample, sequenced in a study of shared clonotypes between healthy human individuals. Only in-frame clones appear in the TCRdb table, and some are missing; sequencing was by immunoSEQ multiplex PCR. The sample consists of about 680,000 clones, 90% to 95% of them appearing once. CD8 cells regarded as naive lacked CD45RO, were positively chosen for CCR7, and omitted terminally differentiated effector memory CD45RA+ cells. Sequencing input: naive CD8+ T cells sorted from blood. The source of these receptors is a man younger than 45 in good health.

The table lists this clone with a count of one. The chain recombines TRBV4-1 with TRBJ2-1; 8 nucleotides align to TRBD2. V trimming: 1 base; J trimming: 7 bases; junction bases outside the gene matches: 9. From germline, CDR1 is MGHRA and CDR2 YSYEKL. This CDR3 comprises 16 residues. In nucleotides, the CDR3 is TGCGCCAGCAGCCAAGTCTTGGCGGGACTAGAGAATGAGCAGTTCTTC. Encoded protein: CASSQVLAGLENEQFF.

J is TRBJ2-7 and V is TRBV5-6; 10 bases fit TRBD1. V shed 4 bases and J 1 base; nucleotides not matched to a gene: 8. Germline CDR1 reads SGHDT; CDR2 reads YYEEEE. This CDR3 is 16 amino acids long. In DNA, the CDR3 is TGTGCCAGCAGCCCGGACCGGGACAGGGGATCCTACGAGCAGTACTTC. Protein product: CASSPDRDRGSYEQYF.

The chain is built from TRBV14 and TRBJ2-7; weak D call: TRBD2 (5 bases). Germline values: CDR1 SGHDN, CDR2 FVKESK. Trimming stripped 1 base from V and 2 bases from J, with 12 bases between. This CDR3 contains 15 residues. This CDR3 is CASSQGGRGTYEQYF. As DNA, the CDR3 is TGTGCCAGCAGCCAAGGAGGGAGAGGGACCTACGAGCAGTACTTC. Supplemented by reference TRBV14 and TRBJ2-7, the full variable domain reads EAGVTQFPSHSVIEKGQTVTLRCDPISGHDNLYWYRRVMGKEIKFLLHFVKESKQDESGMPNNRFLAERTGGTYSTLKVQPAELEDSGVYFCASSQGGRGTYEQYFGPGTRLTVT.

V and J are TRBV25-1 and TRBJ2-7; D not resolved. Trimming cost V 1 base and J 5 bases, with 18 bases left between them. The germline gives CDR1 MGHDK, CDR2 SYGVNS. The CDR3 contains 16 residues. CDR3: CASSEFGPTLNHEQYF. In nucleotides, the CDR3 is TGTGCCAGCAGTGAATTTGGGCCCACCCTCAACCACGAGCAGTACTTC.

V and J are TRBV7-9 and TRBJ2-1; D gene uncertain. The length of the CDR3 is 12 residues. V lost 5 bases to trimming and J lost 9 bases, with 11 bases between them. The V gene's germline CDR1 is SEHNR and CDR2 FQNEAQ (reference sequence). In nucleotides, the CDR3 is TGTGCCAGCAGCCTTGATAGCTTTGAGCAGTTCTTC. Translated: CASSLDSFEQFF.

This chain uses TRBV14 with TRBJ2-3; the D is unclear. Germline CDR1 reads SGHDN; CDR2 reads FVKESK. V was pared by 3 bases and J by 2 bases, with 12 bases between. The CDR3 totals 15 residues. The CDR3 DNA sequence: TGTGCCAGCAGCCAGGAGCTCGCGCCCACAGATACGCAGTATTTT. This codes for CASSQELAPTDTQYF.

V usage is TRBV19 and J usage is TRBJ2-1, with D possibly matching TRBD2 (5 bases). Germline CDR1 and CDR2: LNHDA and SQIVND (reference sequence). The CDR3 totals 15 residues. V shed 11 bases and J shed 0 bases, with 17 bases lying between them. This CDR3 reads CACSSSLASYNEQFF. CDR3 sequence (DNA): TGTGCCTGCTCCTCTAGCCTGGCCTCCTACAATGAGCAGTTCTTC. Complete variable domain (other parts from reference TRBV19 and TRBJ2-1): DGGITQSPKYLFRKEGQNVTLSCEQNLNHDAMYWYRQDPGQGLRLIYYSQIVNDFQKGDIAEGYSVSREKKESFPLTVTSAQKNPTAFYLCACSSSLASYNEQFFGPGTRLTVL.

CDR3 residues: CASSRSGTVTTDTQYF. The CDR3 coding sequence is TGCGCCAGCAGTCGTTCCGGGACCGTTACTACCGATACGCAGTATTTT. The V and J genes are TRBV23-1 and TRBJ2-3, with D perhaps given as TRBD1 or TRBD2 (5 bases each). TRBV23-1 qualifies as an ORF whose function is uncertain. V was cut by 4 bases and J by 6 bases, with 20 bases left in between. This CDR3 contains 16 residues.

V usage is TRBV14 and J usage is TRBJ2-5; D is undetermined. Trimming removed 4 bases from V and 4 bases from J, with 10 bases in between. The CDR3 runs 13 residues. In germline, CDR1 is SGHDN, CDR2 FVKESK. The CDR3 protein is CASSREHGETQYF. CDR3 coding DNA: TGTGCCAGCAGCCGAGAGCATGGAGAGACCCAGTACTTC.

The chain links TRBV5-6 to TRBJ2-1; D gene ambiguous. Between the trimmed V and J ends, which lost 0 bases and 6 bases, there was a span of 4 bases. Germline values: CDR1 SGHDT, CDR2 YYEEEE. This CDR3 is 12 amino acids long. The CDR3 protein is CASSLGVNEQFF. CDR3 bases: TGTGCCAGCAGCTTGGGGGTCAATGAGCAGTTCTTC. Combining the CDR3 with reference TRBV5-6 and TRBJ2-1 gives the whole variable domain DAGVTQSPTHLIKTRGQQVTLRCSPKSGHDTVSWYQQALGQGPQFIFQYYEEEERQRGNFPDRFSGHQFPNYSSELNVNALLLGDSALYLCASSLGVNEQFFGPGTRLTVL.

V and J are TRBV27 and TRBJ1-2; D perhaps matches TRBD1 (6 bases). From germline, CDR1 is MNHEY and CDR2 SMNVEV (reference sequence). The CDR3 contains 16 residues. V gave up 3 bases and J gave up 5 bases, with 19 bases separating them. In nucleotides, the CDR3 is TGTGCCAGCAGTTTGGCGGGCAGGGGTAGTATGTATGGCTACACCTTC. Residues: CASSLAGRGSMYGYTF.

This chain uses TRBV28 with TRBJ2-3; 10 bases fit TRBD2. The germline V gene encodes CDR1 MDHEN and CDR2 SYDVKM. J lost 5 bases, V lost 1 base, and 15 bases had no gene match. The CDR3 loop spans 19 amino acids. The CDR3 sequence is CASSLYERFLAGVGDTQYF. CDR3 bases: TGTGCCAGCAGTTTATATGAGCGGTTTCTAGCGGGAGTGGGAGATACGCAGTATTTT.

V gene TRBV11-3 combines with J gene TRBJ2-7; 8 bases match TRBD2. CDR1 and CDR2 (germline): SGHNT, YENEEA. Germline trimming cut 6 bases from V and 7 bases from J; bases unmatched to any gene: 14. CDR3 length: 15 amino acids. The CDR3: CASSRPGTRAWEQYF. The CDR3 coding sequence is TGTGCCAGCAGTCGTCCCGGGACTAGGGCGTGGGAGCAGTACTTC.

This clone was seen only once. This sequence joins TRBV27 and TRBJ2-1, with D possibly being TRBD1 (5 bases). Germline V gene lookup returns CDR1 MNHEY and CDR2 SMNVEV (reference sequence). V lost 2 bases and J lost 4, with 21 bases in between. The CDR3 covers 18 residues. CDR3 DNA sequence: TGTGCCAGCAGTTTACCTAAACAGGCGTCTAACAGTTACAATGAGCAGTTCTTC. Its translation is CASSLPKQASNSYNEQFF.

The chain combines TRBV4-3 with TRBJ1-2; D unclear. Trimming took 1 base from V and 5 from J, leaving 23 bases between them. The CDR3 sequence is 18 residues long. Germline assignment: CDR1 LGHNA and CDR2 YSLEER. Here the CDR3 reads CASSQGNDRFSSHYGYTF. The CDR3 DNA is TGCGCCAGCAGCCAAGGGAACGATCGGTTCTCCTCTCATTATGGCTACACCTTC.

The genes are TRBV7-2 and TRBJ1-5; D gene ambiguous. The CDR3 is 14 residues long. Germline assignment: CDR1 SGHTA and CDR2 FQGNSA. V lost 2 bases and J lost 7, with 12 bases in between. CDR3 protein: CASSLIGGMQPQHF. In DNA, the CDR3 is TGTGCCAGCAGCTTAATCGGTGGAATGCAGCCCCAGCATTTT.

In regard to this clone: The sample has other DNA sequences that encode this CDR3 too. The genes are TRBV7-9 and TRBJ2-1, with TRBD2 matching 12 bases. Germline V gives CDR1 SEHNR, CDR2 FQNEAQ (reference sequence). The CDR3 length is 15 residues. Unmatched junction bases numbered 1, after V lost 3 bases and J lost 4 bases. CDR3 in amino acids: CASSFGTSGYNEQFF. In DNA form, the CDR3 reads TGTGCCAGCAGCTTTGGGACTAGCGGGTACAATGAGCAGTTCTTC.

The V and J genes are TRBV13 and TRBJ2-2; 11 bases are shared with TRBD2. CDR1 is PRHDT and CDR2 is FYEKMQ in the germline V gene (reference sequence). The V and J ends lost 3 bases and 4 bases, in that order; junction bases with no gene match: 4. CDR3 length: 16 amino acids. In DNA form, the CDR3 reads TGTGCCAGCAGCTTCCTTCTAGCGGGAGGCACCGGGGAGCTGTTTTTT. It codes for CASSFLLAGGTGELFF.

This clone occurred a few times. This rearrangement joins TRBV7-3 to TRBJ2-5; possibly TRBD1 or TRBD2 for D (6 bases each). Trimming took off 1 base at V and 5 bases at J, with 14 bases between the two ends. This CDR3 contains 15 residues. Germline V gene sequence: CDR1 SGHTA, CDR2 FQGTGA. The CDR3 protein is CASSLRGRGGETQYF. The CDR3 nucleotides are TGTGCCAGCAGCTTAAGAGGCAGGGGAGGCGAGACCCAGTACTTC.

This rearrangement joins TRBV5-1 to TRBJ1-2; the D is unclear. The CDR3 is 15 residues long. From germline, CDR1 is SGHRS and CDR2 YFSETQ. Trimming took 1 base from V and 6 from J, leaving 16 bases between them. The CDR3 protein is CASSLSPGDLDGYTF. The CDR3 nucleotides read TGCGCCAGCAGCTTGTCACCCGGGGATTTAGATGGCTACACCTTC.

The chain joins TRBV29-1 to TRBJ2-1; 10 bases are shared with TRBD2. The germline V gene encodes CDR1 SQVTM and CDR2 ANQGSEA. The CDR3 length is 19 residues. V lost 1 base to trimming and J lost 1 base; unmatched junction nucleotides: 13. The CDR3 here is CSVEGLAGGQIASYNEQFF. The DNA for the CDR3 is TGCAGCGTTGAAGGGTTAGCGGGAGGCCAAATAGCATCCTACAATGAGCAGTTCTTC.

The rearrangement joins TRBV5-4 to TRBJ2-1; 9 nucleotides align to TRBD2. V shed 0 bases, J shed 8 bases, and the junction held 9 bases outside the gene matches. The CDR3 has 16 residues. Germline loops: CDR1 SGHNT, CDR2 YYREEE (reference sequence). The DNA for the CDR3 is TGTGCCAGCAGCTTGGCCATAGCGGGAGCATTAGATGAGCAGTTCTTC. Amino acids: CASSLAIAGALDEQFF.

The chain has TRBV5-1 and TRBJ2-7, with 13 bases that match TRBD2. The CDR3 is 17 amino acids. The germline CDR1 and CDR2 sequences are SGHRS and YFSETQ. V shed 7 bases and J 1 base; nucleotides not matched to a gene: 11. DNA of the CDR3: TGCGCCAGCCGGCCGGGACTAGCGGGATTACAGTCCTACGAGCAGTACTTC. This encodes CASRPGLAGLQSYEQYF.

This rearrangement joins TRBV6-5 to TRBJ2-1; maybe TRBD1 (6 bases). Germline V lookup: CDR1 MNHEY, CDR2 SVGAGI. Trimming stripped 4 bases from V and 7 bases from J, with 17 bases between. This CDR3 is built from 15 residues. CDR3 coding DNA: TGTGCCAGCAGTTGGCTCAGGGGCCTTAAGAATGAGCAGTTCTTC. The encoded protein is CASSWLRGLKNEQFF.

The chain employs TRBV10-3 and TRBJ2-7; possible D gene TRBD1, 6 bases. Trimming left V 6 bases short and J 5 bases short, with 20 bases between. CDR1 is ENHRY, CDR2 SYGVKD, per germline. There are 15 residues in the CDR3. The CDR3 nucleotides read TGTGCCATCAGAAAGACCTTACAGGGTTCTAACGAGCAGTACTTC. Amino acids: CAIRKTLQGSNEQYF.

The rearrangement joins TRBV27 to TRBJ2-3, with D tentatively TRBD2 (6 bases). The CDR3 consists of 15 residues. Trimming removed 6 bases from V and 0 bases from J, with 13 bases in between. Germline V gives CDR1 MNHEY, CDR2 SMNVEV (reference sequence). CDR3 in amino acids: CASRAGTLSTDTQYF. The CDR3, as DNA: TGTGCCAGCAGGGCGGGGACTTTGAGCACAGATACGCAGTATTTT.

The genes are TRBV27 and TRBJ2-3, with a tentative D call TRBD1 (6 bases). Deletions cut 2 bases from V and 4 bases from J, with 19 bases between. Per the germline V gene, CDR1 is MNHEY and CDR2 is SMNVEV (reference sequence). The CDR3 extends over 17 amino acids. The CDR3 region has the DNA TGTGCCAGCAGTTTACAGGGGTTTGCCGTCTCCCCAGATACGCAGTATTTT. This sequence encodes CASSLQGFAVSPDTQYF.

This clone was seen once. The chain is built from TRBV27 and TRBJ2-7; 13 bases fit TRBD2. V shed 5 bases and J 7 bases; nucleotides not matched to a gene: 8. Germline V lookup: CDR1 MNHEY, CDR2 SMNVEV (reference sequence). The CDR3 contains 15 residues. This CDR3 reads CASSPTSGRPWEQYF. The CDR3 DNA sequence: TGTGCCAGCAGTCCGACTAGCGGGAGGCCCTGGGAGCAGTACTTC.

The rearrangement joins TRBV4-1 to TRBJ2-1, with TRBD2 matching over 11 bases. This CDR3 contains 17 residues. The V segment lost 1 base and the J segment 5 bases; nucleotides outside the gene matches: 7. CDR1 MGHRA and CDR2 YSYEKL come from the germline V gene. DNA of the CDR3: TGCGCCAGCAGCCAAGGCCTACCGGGACTAGCGGACAATGAGCAGTTCTTC. This sequence encodes CASSQGLPGLADNEQFF.

CDR3 residues: CASSFTGYEQYF. CDR3 DNA: TGTGCCAGCAGCTTTACAGGTTACGAGCAGTACTTC. The J gene is TRBJ2-7, the V gene TRBV7-2, with D perhaps TRBD1 (5 bases). This CDR3 has 12 residues. Germline lookup yields CDR1 SGHTA and CDR2 FQGNSA. V lost 3 bases to trimming and J lost 4 bases, with 7 bases between them.